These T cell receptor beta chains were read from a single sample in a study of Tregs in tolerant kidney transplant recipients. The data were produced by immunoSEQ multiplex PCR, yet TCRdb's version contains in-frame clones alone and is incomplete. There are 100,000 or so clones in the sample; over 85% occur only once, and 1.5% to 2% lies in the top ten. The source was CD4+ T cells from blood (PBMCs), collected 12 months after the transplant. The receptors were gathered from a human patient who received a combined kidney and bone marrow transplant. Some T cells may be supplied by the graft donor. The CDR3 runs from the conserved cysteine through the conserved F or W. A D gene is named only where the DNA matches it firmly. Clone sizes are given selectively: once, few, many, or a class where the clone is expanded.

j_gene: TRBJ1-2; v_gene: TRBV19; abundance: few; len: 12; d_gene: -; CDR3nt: TGTGCCAGTAGTATAGCAGGCTATGGCTACACCTTC; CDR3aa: CASSIAGYGYTF
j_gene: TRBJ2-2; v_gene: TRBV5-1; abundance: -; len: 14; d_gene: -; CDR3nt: TGCGCCAGCAGCTTGAGGTCAGGGACCGGGGAGCTGTTTTTT; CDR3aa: CASSLRSGTGELFF
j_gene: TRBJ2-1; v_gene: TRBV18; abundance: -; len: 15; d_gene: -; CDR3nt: TGTGCCAGCTCACTACTCGCGGGGGCGAGGAATGAGCAGTTCTTC; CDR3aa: CASSLLAGARNEQFF
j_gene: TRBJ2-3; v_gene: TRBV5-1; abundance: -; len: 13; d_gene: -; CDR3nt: TGCGCCAGCAGCACGGAGGGCACAGATACGCAGTATTTT; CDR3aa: CASSTEGTDTQYF
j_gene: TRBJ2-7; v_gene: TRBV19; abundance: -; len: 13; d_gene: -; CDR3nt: TGTGCCAGTAGTATTGGGCAGGGCTACGAGCAGTACTTC; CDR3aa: CASSIGQGYEQYF
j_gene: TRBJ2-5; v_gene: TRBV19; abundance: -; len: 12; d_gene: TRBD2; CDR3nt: TGTGCCACCGGGAGGGCCGGAGAGACCCAGTACTTC; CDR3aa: CATGRAGETQYF
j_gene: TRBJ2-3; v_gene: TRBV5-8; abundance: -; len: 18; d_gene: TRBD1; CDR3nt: TGTGCCAGCAGCTCCCGCAAATCGACAGGGGCGAACACAGATACGCAGTATTTT; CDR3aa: CASSSRKSTGANTDTQYF
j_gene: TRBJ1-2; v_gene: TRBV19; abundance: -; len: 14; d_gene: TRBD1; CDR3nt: TGTGCCAGTAGCATGGACAGGGGGCTCAATGGCTACACCTTC; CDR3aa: CASSMDRGLNGYTF
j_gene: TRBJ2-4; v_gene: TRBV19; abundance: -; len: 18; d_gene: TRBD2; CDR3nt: TGTGCCAGTAGTAAGCTAGCGGGGGGAACTTTAGCCAAAAACATTCAGTACTTC; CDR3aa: CASSKLAGGTLAKNIQYF
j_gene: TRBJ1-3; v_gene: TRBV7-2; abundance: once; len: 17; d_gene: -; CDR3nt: TGTGCCAGCAGATTAACCCGACAGGCCGGGTCGGGAAACACCATATATTTT; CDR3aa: CASRLTRQAGSGNTIYF
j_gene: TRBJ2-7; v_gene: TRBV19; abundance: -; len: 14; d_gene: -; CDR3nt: TGTGCCAGTAGCCTCCGGGACACTGGGCGCGAGCAGTACTTC; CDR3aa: CASSLRDTGREQYF
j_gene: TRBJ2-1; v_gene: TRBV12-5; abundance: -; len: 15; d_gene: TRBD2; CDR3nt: TGTGCTAGTGGACTACTAGCGGGAGGGCAAAATGAGCAGTTCTTC; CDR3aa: CASGLLAGGQNEQFF
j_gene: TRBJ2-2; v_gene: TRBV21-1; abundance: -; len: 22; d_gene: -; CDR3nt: TGTGCCAGCAGCAAACAAACTCAAGGTTACCCTGGGCGCAAGGTAAACACCGGGGAGCTGTTTTTT; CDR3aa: CASSKQTQGYPGRKVNTGELFF
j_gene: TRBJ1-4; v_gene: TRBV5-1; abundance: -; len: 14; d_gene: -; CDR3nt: TGCGCCAGCAGCTTGTCGCAGGGGCTGGGAAAACTGTTTTTT; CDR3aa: CASSLSQGLGKLFF
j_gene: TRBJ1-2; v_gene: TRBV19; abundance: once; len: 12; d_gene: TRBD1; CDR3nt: TGTGCCAGTAGTCCACAGGGGGTGGGCTACACCTTC; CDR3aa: CASSPQGVGYTF
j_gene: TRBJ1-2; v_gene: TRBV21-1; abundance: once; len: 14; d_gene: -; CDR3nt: TGTGCCAGCAGCAAAGGCACAGGGGAATATGGCTACACCTTC; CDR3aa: CASSKGTGEYGYTF
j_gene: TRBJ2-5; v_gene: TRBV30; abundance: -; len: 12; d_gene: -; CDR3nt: TGTGCCTGGAGCGCCATTCGGGAGACCCAGTACTTC; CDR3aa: CAWSAIRETQYF
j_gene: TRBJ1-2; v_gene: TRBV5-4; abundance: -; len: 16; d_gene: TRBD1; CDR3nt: TGTGCCAGCAGCAGGGACAGGGGGCTGCAGGACTATGGCTACACCTTC; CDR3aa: CASSRDRGLQDYGYTF
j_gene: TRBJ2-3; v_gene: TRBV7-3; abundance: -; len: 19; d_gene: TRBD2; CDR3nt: TGTGCCAGCAGCTTAACGGGACTAGCGGGGAGGCAAAGCACAGATACGCAGTATTTT; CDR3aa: CASSLTGLAGRQSTDTQYF
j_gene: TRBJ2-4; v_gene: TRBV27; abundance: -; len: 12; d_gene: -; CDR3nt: TGTGCCAGCCTGACAGACCTAAACATTCAGTACTTC; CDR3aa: CASLTDLNIQYF
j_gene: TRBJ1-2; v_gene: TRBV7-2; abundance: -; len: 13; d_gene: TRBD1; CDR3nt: TGTGCCAGCAGCTCTAAGGGACAGGGAGGCTACACCTTC; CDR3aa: CASSSKGQGGYTF
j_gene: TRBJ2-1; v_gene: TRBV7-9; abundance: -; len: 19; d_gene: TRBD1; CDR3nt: TGTGCCAGCAGCTTAAGTCTAATCTCCGGGACAGGAACCTACAATGAGCAGTTCTTC; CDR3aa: CASSLSLISGTGTYNEQFF
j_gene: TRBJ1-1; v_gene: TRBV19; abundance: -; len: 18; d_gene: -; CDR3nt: TGTGCCAGTAGTCCCTTCAGGGCAGGGAGGAAAGGGAACACTGAAGCTTTCTTT; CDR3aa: CASSPFRAGRKGNTEAFF
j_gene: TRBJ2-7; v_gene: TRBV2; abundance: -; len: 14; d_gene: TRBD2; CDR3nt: TGTGCCAGCAGTGGGACTAGCGTAACCTACGAGCAGTACTTC; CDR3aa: CASSGTSVTYEQYF
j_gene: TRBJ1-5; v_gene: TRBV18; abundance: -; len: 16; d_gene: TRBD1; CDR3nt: TGTGCCAGCTCACCAGGGACAGGCGGTTCCGCGGAGCCCCAGCATTTT; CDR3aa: CASSPGTGGSAEPQHF
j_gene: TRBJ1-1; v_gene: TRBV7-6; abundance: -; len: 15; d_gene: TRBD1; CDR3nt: TGTGCCAGCAGCCCAAGGACAGGGGGGAACACTGAAGCTTTCTTT; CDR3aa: CASSPRTGGNTEAFF
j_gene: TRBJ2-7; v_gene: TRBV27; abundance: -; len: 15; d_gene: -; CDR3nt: TGTGCCAGCAGCCCTCGGGGAGCGGTCGACTACGAGCAGTACTTC; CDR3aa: CASSPRGAVDYEQYF
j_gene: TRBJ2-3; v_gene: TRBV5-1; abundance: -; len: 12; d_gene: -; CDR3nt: TGCGCCAGCAGCTTGCAAACGGGGGATCAGTATTTT; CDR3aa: CASSLQTGDQYF
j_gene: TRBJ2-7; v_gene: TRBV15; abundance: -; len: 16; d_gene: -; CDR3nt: TGTGCCACCAGCAGAGCACGGGGACAAACCACCTACGGGCAGTACTTC; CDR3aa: CATSRARGQTTYGQYF
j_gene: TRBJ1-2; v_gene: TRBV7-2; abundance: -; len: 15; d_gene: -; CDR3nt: TGTGCCAGCAGCTTTGCCACGTCGGGGGGCTGGGGCTACACCTTC; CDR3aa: CASSFATSGGWGYTF
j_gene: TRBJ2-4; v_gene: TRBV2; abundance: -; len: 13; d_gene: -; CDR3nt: TGTGCCAGCAGTGCTCGGGGGAGAAACATTCAGTACTTC; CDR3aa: CASSARGRNIQYF
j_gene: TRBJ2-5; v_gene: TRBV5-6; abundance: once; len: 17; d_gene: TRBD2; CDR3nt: TGTGCCAGCAGCTTGAGGCTAGCGGGGGGTACACAAGAGACCCAGTACTTC; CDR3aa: CASSLRLAGGTQETQYF
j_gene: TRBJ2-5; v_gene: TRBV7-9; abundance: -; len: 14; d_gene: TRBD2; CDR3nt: TGTGCCAGCAGCTTAGGACTAGCGGGAGAGGTGCAGTACTTC; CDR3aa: CASSLGLAGEVQYF
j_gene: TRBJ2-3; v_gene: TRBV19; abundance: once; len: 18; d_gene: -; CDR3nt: TGTGCCAGTACTTCCAAGGCCATTAGCGGAACTAGCACAGATACGCAGTATTTT; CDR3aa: CASTSKAISGTSTDTQYF
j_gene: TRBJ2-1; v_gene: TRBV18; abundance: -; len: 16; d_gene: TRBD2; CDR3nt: TGTGCCAGCTCACTGGGACTAGCGGTGTTGGGGGGTGAGCAGTTCTTC; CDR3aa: CASSLGLAVLGGEQFF
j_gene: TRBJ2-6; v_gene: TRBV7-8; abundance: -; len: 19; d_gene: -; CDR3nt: TGTGCCAGCAGCTTATTCCGACGACGGACAGACTCTGGGGCCAACGTCCTGACTTTC; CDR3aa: CASSLFRRRTDSGANVLTF
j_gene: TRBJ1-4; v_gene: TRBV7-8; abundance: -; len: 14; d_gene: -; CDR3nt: TGTGCCAGCAGCTTAGCAGGTTCGGGGGAAAAACTGTTTTTT; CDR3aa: CASSLAGSGEKLFF